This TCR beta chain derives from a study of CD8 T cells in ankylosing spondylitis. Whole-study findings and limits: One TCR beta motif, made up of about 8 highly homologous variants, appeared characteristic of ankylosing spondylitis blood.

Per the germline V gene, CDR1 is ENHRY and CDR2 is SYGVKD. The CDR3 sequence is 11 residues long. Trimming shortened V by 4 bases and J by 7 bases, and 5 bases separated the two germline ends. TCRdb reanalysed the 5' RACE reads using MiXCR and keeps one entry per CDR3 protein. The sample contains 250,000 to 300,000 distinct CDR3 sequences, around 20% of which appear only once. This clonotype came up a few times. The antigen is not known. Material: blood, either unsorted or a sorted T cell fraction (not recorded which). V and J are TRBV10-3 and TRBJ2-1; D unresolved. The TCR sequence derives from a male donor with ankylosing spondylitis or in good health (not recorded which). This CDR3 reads CAISVKNEQFF. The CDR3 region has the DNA TGTGCCATCAGTGTAAAGAATGAGCAGTTCTTC.